The rows below give T cell receptor beta chains drawn from one sample of a study of T cells after yellow fever vaccination. MiXCR was run by TCRdb on the 5' RACE reads, yielding one entry per CDR3 protein. The sample holds roughly 330,000 distinct CDR3 sequences, around 6.8% seen once. Material: PBMCs, obtained more than 35 days after the first yellow fever vaccination. Every receptor here comes from a man aged 18-30 years who received the YFV17D yellow fever vaccine. CDR3s include the opening cysteine and the closing phenylalanine or tryptophan. Each record gives: J gene, V gene, CDR3 protein.

>TRBJ2-3|TRBV7-2
CASSPLGSTDTQYF
>TRBJ2-6|TRBV6-5
CASSSPGQSSGANVLTF
>TRBJ1-2|TRBV29-1
CSARHAGDGSYTF
>TRBJ1-1|TRBV3-1
CASSPGQGTNTEAFF
>TRBJ2-2|TRBV5-1
CASSLVVGELFF
>TRBJ2-3|TRBV12-3/TRBV12-4
CASTRELSTQYF
>TRBJ2-2|TRBV29-1
CSGTRGTGELFF
>TRBJ1-2|TRBV6-2/TRBV6-3
CASSQGPYGYTF
>TRBJ1-5|TRBV7-9
CASTAAPNQPQHF
>TRBJ1-1|TRBV7-8
CASRVDRAGQTEAFF
>TRBJ2-5|TRBV5-1
CASSQGTGGETQYF
>TRBJ2-1|TRBV30
CAWSVGGEQFF
>TRBJ1-3|TRBV18
CASSPPGTGHGNTIYF
>TRBJ1-1|TRBV7-2
CASSFGQHTEAFF
>TRBJ1-1|TRBV5-5
CAAGRDFMNTEAFF
>TRBJ2-3|TRBV20-1
CSGYGTGLADTQYF
>TRBJ2-7|TRBV6-2/TRBV6-3
CASTADRGLHEQYF
>TRBJ2-3|TRBV2
CACGDRASTDTQYF
>TRBJ2-1|TRBV6-4
CASSDGLENNEQFF
>TRBJ2-1|TRBV14
CASSQWGQGKYNEQFF
>TRBJ2-2|TRBV10-3
CAISESAGVATGELFF
>TRBJ1-1|TRBV20-1
CSARQRMNTEAFF
>TRBJ2-1|TRBV5-4
CASSPPTGNNEQFF
>TRBJ2-7|TRBV29-1
CSVHTGTFAGSYEQYF
>TRBJ2-2|TRBV20-1
CSARDGASGGLNTGELFF
>TRBJ1-3|TRBV11-2
CASRPPGYRGSGNTIYF
>TRBJ2-3|TRBV4-3
CASSQGTGPTDTQYF
>TRBJ2-5|TRBV28
CASSFGGPTETQYF
>TRBJ2-5|TRBV5-4
CASREGGGGQQETQYF
>TRBJ1-1|TRBV12-5
CASGEDRSAEAFF
>TRBJ1-2|TRBV5-4
CASSYGTFAEDRFGYTF
>TRBJ2-6|TRBV20-1
CSAGVLYQTGANVLTF
>TRBJ2-7|TRBV5-4
CASRRETGDFSYEQYF
>TRBJ2-7|TRBV7-6
CASSLGTGDTYEQYF
>TRBJ1-5|TRBV12-3/TRBV12-4
CASSPAGRGEGQPQHF
>TRBJ2-1|TRBV6-5
CSSSYSTSGGNEQFF
>TRBJ2-5|TRBV20-1
CSAAPGAPGETQYF
>TRBJ2-6|TRBV10-3
CAISEGGGIAGANVLTF
>TRBJ1-1|TRBV4-1
CASSQVGPTEAFF
>TRBJ1-2|TRBV20-1
CSARAGQGRDGYTF
>TRBJ2-6|TRBV7-3
CASSLPGQVSSGANVLTF